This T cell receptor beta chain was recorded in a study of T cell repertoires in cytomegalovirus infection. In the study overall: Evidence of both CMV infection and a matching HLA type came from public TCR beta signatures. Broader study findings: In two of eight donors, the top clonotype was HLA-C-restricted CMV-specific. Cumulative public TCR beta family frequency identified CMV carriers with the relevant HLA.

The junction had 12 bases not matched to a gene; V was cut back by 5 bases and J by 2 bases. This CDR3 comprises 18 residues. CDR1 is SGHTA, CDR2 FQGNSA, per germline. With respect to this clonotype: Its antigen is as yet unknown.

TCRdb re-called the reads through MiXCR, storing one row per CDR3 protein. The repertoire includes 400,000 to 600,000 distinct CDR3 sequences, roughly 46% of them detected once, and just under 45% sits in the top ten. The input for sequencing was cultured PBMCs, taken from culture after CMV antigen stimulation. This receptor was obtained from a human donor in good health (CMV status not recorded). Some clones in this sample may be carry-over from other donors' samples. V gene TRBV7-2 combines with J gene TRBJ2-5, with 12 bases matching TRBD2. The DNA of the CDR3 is TGTGCCAGCAGCCGAGGACTAGCGGGGAGTTATACTCAAGAGACCCAGTACTTC. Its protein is CASSRGLAGSYTQETQYF.